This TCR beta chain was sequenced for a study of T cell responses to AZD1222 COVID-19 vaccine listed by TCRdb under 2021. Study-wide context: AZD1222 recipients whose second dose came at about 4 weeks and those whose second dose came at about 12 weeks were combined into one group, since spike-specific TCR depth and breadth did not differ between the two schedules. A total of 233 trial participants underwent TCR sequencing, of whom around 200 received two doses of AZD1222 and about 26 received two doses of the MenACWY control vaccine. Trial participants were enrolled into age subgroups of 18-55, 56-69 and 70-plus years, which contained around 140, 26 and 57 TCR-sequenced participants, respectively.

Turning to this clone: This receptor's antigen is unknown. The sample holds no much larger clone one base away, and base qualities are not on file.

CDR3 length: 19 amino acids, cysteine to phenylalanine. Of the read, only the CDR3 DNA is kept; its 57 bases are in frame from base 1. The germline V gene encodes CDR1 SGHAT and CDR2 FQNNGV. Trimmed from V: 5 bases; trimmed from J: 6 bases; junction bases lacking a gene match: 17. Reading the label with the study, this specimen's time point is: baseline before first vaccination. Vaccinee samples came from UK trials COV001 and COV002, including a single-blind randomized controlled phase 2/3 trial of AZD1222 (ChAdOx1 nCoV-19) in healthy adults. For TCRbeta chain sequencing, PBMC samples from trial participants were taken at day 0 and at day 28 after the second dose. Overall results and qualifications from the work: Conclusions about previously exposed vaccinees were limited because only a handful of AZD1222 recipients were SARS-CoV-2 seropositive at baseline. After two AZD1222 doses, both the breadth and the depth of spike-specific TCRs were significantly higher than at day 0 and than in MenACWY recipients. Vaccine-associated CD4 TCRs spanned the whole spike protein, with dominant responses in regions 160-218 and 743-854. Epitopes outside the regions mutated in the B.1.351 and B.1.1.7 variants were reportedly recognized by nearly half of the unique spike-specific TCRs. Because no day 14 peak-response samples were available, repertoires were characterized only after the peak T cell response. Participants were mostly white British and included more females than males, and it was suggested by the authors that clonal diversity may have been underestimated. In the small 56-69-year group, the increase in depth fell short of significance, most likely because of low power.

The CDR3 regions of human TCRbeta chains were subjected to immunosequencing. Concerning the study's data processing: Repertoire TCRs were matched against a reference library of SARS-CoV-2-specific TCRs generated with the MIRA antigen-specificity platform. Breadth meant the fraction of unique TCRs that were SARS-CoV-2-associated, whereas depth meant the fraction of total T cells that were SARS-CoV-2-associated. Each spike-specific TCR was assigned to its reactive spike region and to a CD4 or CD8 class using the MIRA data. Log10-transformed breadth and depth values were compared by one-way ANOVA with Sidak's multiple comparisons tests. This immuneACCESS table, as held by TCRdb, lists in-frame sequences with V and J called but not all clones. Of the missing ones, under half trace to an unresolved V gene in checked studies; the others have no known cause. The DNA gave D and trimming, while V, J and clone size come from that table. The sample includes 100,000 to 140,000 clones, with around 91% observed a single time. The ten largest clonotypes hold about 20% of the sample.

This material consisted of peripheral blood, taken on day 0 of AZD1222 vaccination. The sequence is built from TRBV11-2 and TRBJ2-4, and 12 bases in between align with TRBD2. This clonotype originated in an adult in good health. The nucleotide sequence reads TGTGCCAGCAGCCCCACAGCGGGCAGGCTACTAGCGGGGGGAAACATTCAGTACTTC. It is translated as CASSPTAGRLLAGGNIQYF.